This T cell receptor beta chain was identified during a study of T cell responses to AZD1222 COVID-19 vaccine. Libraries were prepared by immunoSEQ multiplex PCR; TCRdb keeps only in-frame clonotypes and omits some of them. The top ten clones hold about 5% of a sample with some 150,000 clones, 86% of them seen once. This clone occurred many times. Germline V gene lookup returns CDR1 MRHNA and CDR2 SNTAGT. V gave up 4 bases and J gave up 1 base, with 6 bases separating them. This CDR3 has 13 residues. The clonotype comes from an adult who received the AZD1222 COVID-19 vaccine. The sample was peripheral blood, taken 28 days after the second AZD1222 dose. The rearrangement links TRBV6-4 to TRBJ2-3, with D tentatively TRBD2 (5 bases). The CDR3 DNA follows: TGTGCCAGCAGTGCCGGGGGCACAGATACGCAGTATTTT. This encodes CASSAGGTDTQYF.